This T cell receptor beta chain came from a study of long-term antiretroviral therapy in people with HIV. Each participant with HIV received care in the United States. The content of samples before DNA extraction was roughly 0.95-11 million cryopreserved PBMC. Germline assignment: CDR1 SGHRS and CDR2 YFSETQ. The CDR3 is 14 residues long. V shed 1 base and J shed 3 bases, with 10 bases lying between them. On this clone: Its antigen remains unidentified.

immunoSEQ v3.0 was run at survey level. Sequencing used immunoSEQ multiplex PCR; TCRdb keeps in-frame clones, though not all of them. The sample includes around 13,000 clones, 75% to 85% of them seen just once. Findings and limits, study-wide: Clones that had undergone expansion before ART dominated the repertoire at all time points. With ART, diversity went up but was still lower than in transplant donor controls.

This material consisted of unsorted PBMCs, taken 3.2 years before starting antiretroviral therapy. This TCR came from a man aged 35-49 years with HIV. The chain employs TRBV5-1 and TRBJ1-1, with D perhaps TRBD1 (6 bases). This chain's CDR3 is CASSLTGMDTEAFF. For the CDR3, the DNA is TGCGCCAGCAGCTTGACAGGGATGGACACTGAAGCTTTCTTT.